This T cell receptor (beta chain) was identified during a study of cytomegalovirus exposure and HLA in healthy donors. Study observations and caveats: Follow-up analysis found HLA locus-dependent TCR association rates, highest for DRB1 and lowest for HLA-C. Earlier results showed most TCR beta V segments being productive about 87% or about 30% of the time.

V lost 0 bases, J lost 0 bases, and 14 bases lay in between. This CDR3 is built from 18 residues. Germline V gives CDR1 MGHRA, CDR2 YSYEKL. Those who donated were healthy bone marrow donors. A multiplex PCR was run with 60 Vbeta primers and 13 Jbeta primers. Assay used: immunoSEQ multiplex PCR; TCRdb lists only in-frame clones, some missing. The table has 90,000 to 120,000 clones, 73% seen once; the top ten hold 7.8%. This clone was counted only a few times. The antigen is not known. The V call is TRBV4-1, the J call TRBJ2-2; the D gene is possibly TRBD2 (5 bases). The source is a man aged 25 to 40 in good health and CMV-seronegative. Material for sequencing was PBMCs. CDR3 loop: CASSQDWPTNTNTGELFF. CDR3 in DNA: TGCGCCAGCAGCCAAGATTGGCCGACTAATACGAACACCGGGGAGCTGTTTTTT.